This T cell receptor (beta chain) came from a study of blood T cell repertoires in COVID-19. V lost 0 bases and J lost 2, with 10 bases in between. The germline V gene encodes CDR1 MGHRA and CDR2 YSYEKL. The CDR3 is made up of 15 amino acids. Only in-frame clones appear in the TCRdb table, and some are missing; sequencing was by immunoSEQ multiplex PCR. The sample consists of about 190,000 clones, around 88% of them appearing once. The receptor was isolated from a woman in her twenties or thirties with acute or convalescent COVID-19. Source material: peripheral blood. V gene TRBV4-1 combines with J gene TRBJ2-5, with D unclear. CDR3 sequence: CASSQEVTVQETQYF. The CDR3 DNA follows: TGCGCCAGCAGCCAAGAAGTCACGGTTCAAGAGACCCAGTACTTC.